This TCR beta chain was captured in a study of vaccination and CD4 T cells after COVID-19. Points from the study as a whole: Median counts of SARS-CoV-2-reactive clonotypes increased from about 20 to 38; this difference was not significant.

The study sequenced cultured CD4+ T cell DNA using the Oncomine TCR Beta short-read assay. MiXCR was run by TCRdb on the PCR reads, yielding one entry per CDR3 protein. The table has tens of thousands of distinct CDR3 sequences, 50% to 70% seen once. CDR1 MNHNS and CDR2 SASEGT come from the germline V gene. After removal of 7 bases from V and 0 bases from J, the junction contained 23 bases not matched to a gene. The CDR3 has 20 amino acids. In the case of this clonotype: Its cognate antigen is unknown.

Treatment: roughly nine-day PBMC culture with coronavirus spike peptide pools or control peptides (ViraFEST assay). The TCR originated in a human donor who received a COVID-19 vaccine. The specimen was CD4+ T cells from blood, cultured in vitro, collected after SARS-CoV-2 vaccination. This chain joins TRBV6-1 and TRBJ1-1, with 7 bases lining up with TRBD1. CDR3: CASTSGGRQGASLMNTEAFF. The CDR3 region has the DNA TGTGCCAGCACCTCTGGGGGGAGACAGGGAGCTTCACTTATGAACACTGAAGCTTTCTTT.